Each of the 17 T cell receptor beta chains below was sequenced from the same sample in a study of blood T cell repertoires in COVID-19. Measured with immunoSEQ multiplex PCR; TCRdb has only the in-frame clones, and not every one. The sample includes approximately 120,000 clones, roughly 90% of them seen just once. Sequencing was carried out using peripheral blood. The origin of the receptors is a human donor with acute or convalescent COVID-19. The donor label of this sample is uncertain.

The chain combines TRBV15 with TRBJ1-1; D is possibly TRBD1 (6 bases). Germline loops: CDR1 LNHNV, CDR2 YYDKDF (reference sequence). The CDR3 extends over 16 amino acids. V gave up 1 base and J gave up 1 base, with 13 bases separating them. The CDR3 DNA sequence: TGTGCCACCAGCAGAGCCCTACGACAGGCGAACACTGAAGCTTTCTTT. Its translation: CATSRALRQANTEAFF.

The chain carries TRBV3-1 (or the pseudogene TRBV3-2) and TRBJ2-2; D remains ambiguous. The CDR3 spans 15 residues. Looked up from germline, CDR1 is LGHDT and CDR2 is YNNKEL (reference sequence). Trimming took off 1 base at V and 6 bases at J, with 12 bases between the two ends. This CDR3 reads CASSQGSGWAGELFF. The CDR3, as DNA: TGTGCCAGCAGCCAAGGGTCAGGATGGGCCGGGGAGCTGTTTTTT.

This chain joins TRBV6-2 or TRBV6-3 and TRBJ2-7; TRBD1 agrees at 7 bases. The V gene's germline CDR1 is MNHEY and CDR2 SVGEGT. This CDR3 contains 14 residues. J lost 4 bases, V lost 5 bases, and 8 bases had no gene match. Written as DNA, the CDR3 is TGTGCCAGCAGTGTCCGGGACAGTAAGTACGAGCAGTACTTC. Its translation: CASSVRDSKYEQYF.

This clone was counted between two and nine times. V is TRBV6-5 and J is TRBJ2-1; 8 nucleotides match TRBD2. The V gene's germline CDR1 is MNHEY and CDR2 SVGAGI. Trimming at V came to 8 bases and at J to 8 bases, leaving 14 bases not matched to a gene. The CDR3 totals 15 residues. The CDR3 loop is CASLGHSGSSDEQFF. The CDR3 region has the DNA TGTGCCAGCCTGGGCCACAGCGGGAGTTCTGATGAGCAGTTCTTC.

CDR3 in amino acids: CASSVVPGLTITGQFF. DNA of the CDR3: TGTGCCAGCAGCGTAGTCCCGGGACTTACTATAACAGGGCAGTTCTTC. The chain carries TRBV9 and TRBJ2-1, with D maybe TRBD2 (6 bases). V dropped 0 bases and J dropped 12 bases, with 22 bases sitting between them. CDR1 and CDR2 (germline): SGDLS, YYNGEE. The CDR3 is 16 amino acids.

This clone was observed a single time. The chain carries TRBV19 and TRBJ2-5; tentative D call: TRBD2 (7 bases). This CDR3 contains 17 residues. V was trimmed by 5 bases and J by 1 base, leaving 20 bases between them. CDR1 is LNHDA, CDR2 SQIVND, per germline (reference sequence). Here the CDR3 DNA reads TGTGCCAGTAGTCCAACATCTGGGGCGGGGGCCCAAGAGACCCAGTACTTC. It translates to CASSPTSGAGAQETQYF.

This chain links TRBV7-9 with TRBJ1-2, with TRBD1 as a possible D gene (5 bases). The CDR3 has 14 residues. Germline V lookup: CDR1 SEHNR, CDR2 FQNEAQ (reference sequence). V was shortened by 3 bases and J by 2 bases, with 10 bases between the two germline ends. The CDR3 region has the DNA TGTGCCAGCAGCTTCGGGCAGGGAAACTATGGCTACACCTTC. Its protein is CASSFGQGNYGYTF.

This clone has only one observation. The rearrangement joins TRBV28 to TRBJ1-2; 12 bases align to TRBD1. This CDR3 contains 15 residues. CDR1 and CDR2 from the germline V gene are MDHEN and SYDVKM. Unmatched junction bases numbered 9, after V lost 3 bases and J lost 10 bases. The CDR3 here is CASSFRGTGGDDYTF. Written as DNA, the CDR3 is TGTGCCAGCAGTTTTAGGGGGACAGGGGGCGATGACTACACCTTC.

The chain recombines TRBV27 with TRBJ1-6; 8 nucleotides align to TRBD1. This CDR3 comprises 17 residues. Germline CDR1 reads MNHEY; CDR2 reads SMNVEV (reference sequence). J gave up 10 bases and V 0 bases, and 11 bases lay outside the gene matches. CDR3 sequence reads: CASSLSASGGSRSPLHF. CDR3 in DNA: TGTGCCAGCAGTTTATCGGCTTCAGGGGGCTCACGGTCACCCCTCCACTTT.

J is TRBJ1-3 and V is TRBV19, with 7 bases fitting TRBD1. CDR3 length: 14 residues. J was trimmed by 12 bases and V by 3 bases; bases with no gene match: 11. Germline assignment: CDR1 LNHDA and CDR2 SQIVND (reference sequence). Written as DNA, the CDR3 is TGTGCCAGTAGTATTGGGCACAGGGGATATGGCATATATTTT. This encodes CASSIGHRGYGIYF.

V is TRBV6-5 and J is TRBJ2-7, with 8 positions matching TRBD1. The CDR3 length is 15 residues. The V and J ends lost 0 bases and 5 bases, in that order; junction bases with no gene match: 6. Per the germline V gene, CDR1 is MNHEY and CDR2 is SVGAGI. CDR3: CASSYSRTGSNEQYF. Here the CDR3 DNA reads TGTGCCAGCAGTTACTCCAGGACAGGGAGTAACGAGCAGTACTTC.

The CDR3 sequence: CAISLGDYEQYF. The CDR3 bases are TGTGCCATCAGCTTAGGGGATTACGAGCAGTACTTC. The chain is built from TRBV10-3 and TRBJ2-7; D may be TRBD1 (5 bases). V gave up 6 bases and J gave up 4 bases, with 10 bases separating them. The V gene's germline CDR1 is ENHRY and CDR2 SYGVKD. This CDR3 region has 12 residues.

In this sample, this clone turned up once. The chain couples TRBV30 to TRBJ1-5, with TRBD1 matching over 7 bases. Germline lookup yields CDR1 GTSNPN and CDR2 SVGIG (reference sequence). The CDR3 is 16 amino acids. The trim removed 1 base at V and 0 bases at J, leaving 6 bases unmatched. The CDR3 sequence is CAWSGRQGDSNQPQHF. In DNA form, the CDR3 reads TGTGCCTGGAGTGGACGACAGGGCGATAGCAATCAGCCCCAGCATTTT.

This chain links TRBV7-8 with TRBJ2-7; 11 nucleotides line up with TRBD2. The V gene's germline CDR1 is SGHVS and CDR2 FQNEAQ. The V segment lost 5 bases and the J segment 5 bases; nucleotides outside the gene matches: 5. There are 14 residues in the CDR3. The CDR3 DNA is TGTGCCAGCAGCGAACTAGCGGGAGTTAACGAGCAGTACTTC. Residues: CASSELAGVNEQYF.

Notes on this clone: The same CDR3 is also encoded by other DNA sequences in this sample. The V gene is TRBV5-1, the J gene TRBJ1-1, with 8 bases lining up with TRBD1. The V segment lost 4 bases and the J segment 4 bases; nucleotides outside the gene matches: 3. CDR1 and CDR2 (germline): SGHRS, YFSETQ. The CDR3 totals 13 residues. CDR3 sequence: CASSRTGGTEAFF. CDR3 nucleotides: TGCGCCAGCAGCCGTACAGGGGGCACTGAAGCTTTCTTT.

The rearrangement uses TRBV7-2 and TRBJ1-2; D remains ambiguous. The length of the CDR3 is 14 residues. Deletions cut 5 bases from V and 5 bases from J, with 15 bases between. The germline V gene has CDR1 SGHTA and CDR2 FQGNSA. DNA of the CDR3: TGTGCCAGCAGCCCCGGAGGAGGCTGGTATGGCTACACCTTC. Its translation: CASSPGGGWYGYTF.

This chain connects TRBV2 to TRBJ2-3, with 7 nucleotides matching TRBD1. The CDR3 covers 14 residues. CDR1 and CDR2 (germline): SNHLY, FYNNEI. Losses at the gene ends were 6 bases for V and 5 bases for J; bases not matched to a gene: 8. CDR3 nucleotide sequence: TGTGCCAGCAGACACAGGGGACGGGAAGATACGCAGTATTTT. This sequence encodes CASRHRGREDTQYF.